This T cell receptor beta chain was sequenced for a study of T cell changes during pregnancy in multiple sclerosis. Assay used: immunoSEQ multiplex PCR; TCRdb lists only in-frame clones, some missing. The sample holds 89,000 or so clones, about 90% seen once. Germline trimming cut 3 bases from V and 4 bases from J; bases unmatched to any gene: 1. Germline values: CDR1 LNHDA, CDR2 SQIVND (reference sequence). The CDR3 covers 14 residues. The source material was PBMCs, sampled in the first trimester of pregnancy. The rearrangement joins TRBV19 to TRBJ2-2; 8 nucleotides match TRBD2. The TCR comes from a female donor in good health, serving as a control in a pregnancy study. Some clones in this sample may be carry-over from other donors' samples. CDR3 sequence (DNA): TGTGCCAGTAGTATCGGGGGGGTCACCGGGGAGCTGTTTTTT. Protein sequence: CASSIGGVTGELFF.